This T cell receptor beta chain is drawn from a study of blood T cell repertoires in COVID-19. Study overall: Researchers got acute and convalescent COVID-19 samples from the United States, Italy and Spain.

In the study's own analysis: Counts of nucleated cells, estimated from reference gene primer amplification, were obtained. Assay: immunoSEQ multiplex PCR; the TCRdb copy retains only in-frame clones and omits some. For V, J and clone size, that table is used; D and trimming come from the DNA. Of 130,000 to 150,000 clones in the sample, more than 70% are singletons; the top ten hold around 1.6%. The CDR3 length is 14 residues. The germline V gene encodes CDR1 LGHDT and CDR2 YNNKEL (reference sequence). The V and J ends lost 1 base and 5 bases respectively, with 10 bases between them. This receptor was taken from a human donor in a cohort sampled during active COVID-19. The chain has TRBV3-1 (or the pseudogene TRBV3-2) and TRBJ2-3; D is unclear. Sample: peripheral blood. The CDR3 spells CASSQARHGDTQYF. CDR3 in DNA: TGTGCCAGCAGCCAAGCTAGGCATGGAGATACGCAGTATTTT.